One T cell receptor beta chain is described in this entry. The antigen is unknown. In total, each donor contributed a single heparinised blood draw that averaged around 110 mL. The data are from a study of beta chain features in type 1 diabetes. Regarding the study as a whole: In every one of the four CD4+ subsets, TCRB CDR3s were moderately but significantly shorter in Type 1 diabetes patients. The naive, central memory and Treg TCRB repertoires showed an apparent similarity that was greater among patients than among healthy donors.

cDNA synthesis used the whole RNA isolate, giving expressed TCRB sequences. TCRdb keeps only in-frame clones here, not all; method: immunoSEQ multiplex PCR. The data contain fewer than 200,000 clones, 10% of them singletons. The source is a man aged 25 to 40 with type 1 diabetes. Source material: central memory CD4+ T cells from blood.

The CDR3 sequence: CASSFSGNQPQHF. The CDR3 region has the DNA TGTGCCAGCAGCTTTTCGGGCAATCAGCCCCAGCATTTT. The chain employs TRBV7-2 and TRBJ1-5; D is undetermined. V lost 3 bases, J lost 2 bases, and 5 bases lay in between. CDR3 size: 13 residues. Germline CDR1 and CDR2: SGHTA and FQGNSA.